A single sample gave rise to the 15 T cell receptor beta chains below, sequenced in a study of CD8 T cells in ankylosing spondylitis. Regarding the study as a whole: A motif in TCR beta, a set of 8 or 9 highly homologous variants, appeared characteristic of ankylosing spondylitis blood.

One entry per CDR3 protein results from TCRdb running MiXCR on the 5' RACE reads. This table has roughly 350,000 distinct CDR3 sequences, 7% to 9% appearing once. For these receptors, no antigen is known. Material: blood, either unsorted or a sorted T cell fraction (not recorded which). The receptor set was obtained from a male donor with ankylosing spondylitis.

V gene TRBV10-3 combines with J gene TRBJ1-5, with D possibly being TRBD1 (6 bases). V lost 6 bases and J lost 0, with 9 bases in between. This CDR3 region has 14 residues. Germline CDR1 is ENHRY and CDR2 is SYGVKD. CDR3 DNA: TGTGCCATCAGCACGGACAGTAGCAATCAGCCCCAGCATTTT. The encoded protein is CAISTDSSNQPQHF.

This clonotype was detected ten times or more. The chain employs TRBV5-6 and TRBJ1-1; perhaps TRBD1 as D (5 bases). CDR1 and CDR2 (germline): SGHDT, YYEEEE. V dropped 3 bases and J dropped 6 bases, with 12 bases sitting between them. The CDR3 loop spans 13 amino acids. This CDR3 is CASSSGAYAEAFF. The CDR3 DNA reads TGTGCCAGCAGCTCCGGGGCGTACGCTGAAGCTTTCTTT. The variable domain in full, with the rest retrieved from reference TRBV5-6 and TRBJ1-1, is DAGVTQSPTHLIKTRGQQVTLRCSPKSGHDTVSWYQQALGQGPQFIFQYYEEEERQRGNFPDRFSGHQFPNYSSELNVNALLLGDSALYLCASSSGAYAEAFFGQGTRLTVV.

The V call is TRBV12-3 or TRBV12-4, the J call TRBJ2-7; 9 bases agree with TRBD2. V was clipped by 3 bases and J by 2 bases; unmatched bases: 5. This CDR3 contains 15 residues. The CDR3 is CASSLGSGRTYEQYF. CDR3 DNA sequence: TGTGCCAGCAGTTTGGGTAGCGGGAGAACCTACGAGCAGTACTTC.

This clonotype occurred many times. The chain employs TRBV10-2 and TRBJ2-1; D possibly corresponds to TRBD2 (6 bases). Trimming took 8 bases from V and 7 from J, leaving 21 bases between them. The germline gives CDR1 WSHSY, CDR2 SAAADI. There are 15 residues in the CDR3. The CDR3 sequence is CASYSRDLGGNEQFF. For the CDR3, the DNA is TGCGCCAGCTATTCCCGGGACTTAGGTGGGAATGAGCAGTTCTTC.

This clonotype was recorded many times. The chain couples TRBV20-1 to TRBJ2-1; 8 positions agree with TRBD2. With 7 bases clipped from V and 2 bases from J, the junction kept 1 base outside the gene matches. The CDR3 consists of 12 residues. Germline V lookup: CDR1 DFQATT, CDR2 SNEGSKA (reference sequence). CDR3: CSGLAPYNEQFF. CDR3 in DNA: TGCAGTGGACTAGCGCCCTACAATGAGCAGTTCTTC.

This clonotype was observed a handful of times. The gene calls are TRBV18 and TRBJ2-3, with a weak D call TRBD1 (5 bases). The CDR3 has 14 residues. Trimming stripped 2 bases from V and 4 bases from J, with 10 bases between. Germline V lookup: CDR1 KGHSH, CDR2 LQKENI. DNA of the CDR3: TGTGCCAGCTCACCAGCAGGGAATCCAGATACGCAGTATTTT. This sequence encodes CASSPAGNPDTQYF.

This clonotype was picked up many times. The genes are TRBV29-1 and TRBJ2-2; TRBD1 is a possible D gene (6 bases). The germline V gene has CDR1 SQVTM and CDR2 ANQGSEA. The CDR3 runs 13 residues. V lost 7 bases, J lost 3 bases, and 12 bases lay in between. The CDR3 here is CSASAGDTGELFF. The DNA of the CDR3 is TGCAGCGCCTCCGCAGGGGACACCGGGGAGCTGTTTTTT.

V usage is TRBV11-2 and J usage is TRBJ2-5; 9 nucleotides agree with TRBD1. The CDR3 spans 14 residues. Germline trimming cut 3 bases from V and 3 bases from J; bases unmatched to any gene: 2. The germline CDR1 and CDR2 sequences are SGHAT and FQNNGV. CDR3 sequence reads: CASSFGTGKETQYF. CDR3 in DNA: TGTGCCAGCAGCTTTGGGACAGGGAAAGAGACCCAGTACTTC. The complete variable domain, with remaining parts taken from reference TRBV11-2 and TRBJ2-5, reads EAGVAQSPRYKIIEKRQSVAFWCNPISGHATLYWYQQILGQGPKLLIQFQNNGVVDDSQLPKDRFSAERLKGVDSTLKIQPAKLEDSAVYLCASSFGTGKETQYFGPGTRLLVL.

The chain is built from TRBV29-1 and TRBJ2-1; 11 nucleotides line up with TRBD2. Germline lookup yields CDR1 SQVTM and CDR2 ANQGSEA. V was pared by 7 bases and J by 8 bases, with 7 bases of the junction left unmatched. The length of the CDR3 is 13 residues. The CDR3 DNA follows: TGCAGCGAAAGGACTAGCGGGTTTCATGAGCAGTTCTTC. It specifies CSERTSGFHEQFF.

The sample holds a few counts of this clonotype. This rearrangement joins TRBV12-3 or TRBV12-4 to TRBJ1-4; TRBD1 is a possible D gene (5 bases). V dropped 5 bases and J dropped 7 bases, with 17 bases sitting between them. The CDR3 is 15 residues long. The CDR3 bases are TGTGCCAGCAGTCCGGACAACTCCTATAGTGAAAAACTGTTTTTT. Translation: CASSPDNSYSEKLFF.

This clonotype has a handful of counts. V and J are TRBV6-2 or TRBV6-3 and TRBJ2-2, with TRBD2 matching 7 bases. V lost 2 bases, J lost 5 bases, and 5 bases stayed unmatched. Germline CDR1 MNHEY, CDR2 SVGEGT. This CDR3 is 15 amino acids long. CDR3 DNA: TGTGCCAGCAGTTACGTTTTCGGGGGGACCGGGGAGCTGTTTTTT. It specifies CASSYVFGGTGELFF.

This clonotype appeared many times. The chain combines TRBV20-1 with TRBJ2-1; tentative D call: TRBD2 (7 bases). Per the germline V gene, CDR1 is DFQATT and CDR2 is SNEGSKA (reference sequence). CDR3 length: 16 amino acids. The ends were cut back, 2 bases at V and 1 base at J, with 15 bases in the middle. The CDR3 protein is CSARRGAAPSYNEQFF. Here the CDR3 DNA reads TGCAGTGCTAGACGGGGGGCAGCGCCGTCCTACAATGAGCAGTTCTTC.

This clonotype was seen a few times. The rearrangement links TRBV20-1 to TRBJ1-5; maybe TRBD1 (6 bases). The ends were cut back, 6 bases at V and 4 bases at J, with 19 bases in the middle. The CDR3 has 15 residues. In germline, CDR1 is DFQATT, CDR2 SNEGSKA (reference sequence). The chain's CDR3 is CSAPLLGDTNQPQHF. The CDR3 region has the DNA TGCAGTGCACCTCTATTGGGGGACACTAATCAGCCCCAGCATTTT.

The table lists this clonotype with many counts. V and J are TRBV9 and TRBJ2-3; D might be TRBD1 or TRBD2, each matching 6 bases. Trimming shortened V by 4 bases and J by 0 bases, and 9 bases separated the two germline ends. Germline-derived CDR1 and CDR2 are SGDLS and YYNGEE. The CDR3 spans 14 residues. The CDR3 DNA sequence: TGTGCCAGCAGCAGGGGGGTCAGCACAGATACGCAGTATTTT. Amino acid sequence: CASSRGVSTDTQYF.

This chain uses TRBV7-9 with TRBJ2-2; D gene ambiguous. This CDR3 spans 14 amino acids. Trimming left V 5 bases short and J 7 bases short, with 14 bases between. CDR1 SEHNR and CDR2 FQNEAQ come from the germline V gene (reference sequence). CDR3 in DNA: TGTGCCAGCAGCCCCCCGACGGTCGACGGGGAGCTGTTTTTT. Translation gives CASSPPTVDGELFF.